These 7 T cell receptor beta chains originate from one sample sequenced in a study of response to subunit inactivated influenza vaccine. MiXCR was run by TCRdb on the RT-PCR reads, yielding one entry per CDR3 protein. The data hold about 500,000 distinct CDR3 sequences, with approximately 12% observed a single time. This material consisted of PBMCs from blood, taken roughly 6 weeks after vaccination. These receptors were collected from a man in his forties or fifties who received an inactivated influenza vaccine.

In its sample, this clonotype was seen many times. The V gene is TRBV12-3 or TRBV12-4, the J gene TRBJ1-3, with TRBD1 identical over 7 bases. The CDR3 contains 14 residues. V gave up 2 bases and J gave up 2 bases; unmatched junction bases: 0. CDR3 DNA: TGTGCCAGCAGTTTACAGGGGGCTGGAAACACCATATATTTT. This codes for CASSLQGAGNTIYF.

This clonotype came up a few times. V is TRBV20-1 and J is TRBJ2-7, with TRBD2 identical over 8 bases. The CDR3 is 16 amino acids. Germline V lookup: CDR1 DFQATT, CDR2 SNEGSKA (reference sequence). The V segment lost 0 bases and the J segment 0 bases; nucleotides outside the gene matches: 7. CDR3 nucleotides: TGCAGTGCTAGAGATAGGGCTAGCGGGTCCTCCTACGAGCAGTACTTC. Its protein is CSARDRASGSSYEQYF.

The genes are TRBV15 and TRBJ1-4; D unresolved. Germline V gene sequence: CDR1 LNHNV, CDR2 YYDKDF (reference sequence). Trimming removed 0 bases at V and 0 bases at J, with 5 bases between. The CDR3 is 15 amino acids. CDR3 in amino acids: CATSRDRATNEKLFF. CDR3 DNA: TGTGCCACCAGCAGAGACAGAGCAACTAATGAAAAACTGTTTTTT.

This rearrangement joins TRBV11-2 to TRBJ2-3; no clear D. The V gene's germline CDR1 is SGHAT and CDR2 FQNNGV. The CDR3 length is 14 residues. Deletions cut 4 bases from V and 0 bases from J, with 8 bases between. CDR3 protein: CASSSGGSTDTQYF. DNA for the CDR3: TGTGCCAGCAGCTCTGGTGGGAGCACAGATACGCAGTATTTT.

This chain joins TRBV20-1 and TRBJ2-3, with D perhaps matching TRBD1 or TRBD2 (6 bases each). The CDR3 is 14 residues long. Germline V CDR1 and CDR2: DFQATT, SNEGSKA (reference sequence). V lost 5 bases and J 2 bases, leaving 14 bases between the germline ends. The CDR3 DNA follows: TGCAGTGCTGGCACGGGGGCGACCACAGATACGCAGTATTTT. Translating it yields CSAGTGATTDTQYF.

There are a few counts of this clonotype. V and J are TRBV7-6 and TRBJ2-5; 7 bases are shared with TRBD2. CDR3 size: 14 residues. V lost 2 bases, J lost 2 bases, and 2 bases stayed unmatched. Germline V CDR1 and CDR2: SGHVS, FNYEAQ. The CDR3, as DNA: TGTGCCAGCAGCTTATGGACTAGTCAAGAGACCCAGTACTTC. Translated, it gives CASSLWTSQETQYF. The whole variable domain, filled in from reference TRBV7-6 and TRBJ2-5, reads GAGVSQSPRYKVTKRGQDVALRCDPISGHVSLYWYRQALGQGPEFLTYFNYEAQQDKSGLPNDRFSAERPEGSISTLTIQRTEQRDSAMYRCASSLWTSQETQYFGPGTRLLVL.

V usage is TRBV15 and J usage is TRBJ1-6, with 8 nucleotides matching TRBD1. Germline V gene data show CDR1 as LNHNV and CDR2 as YYDKDF (reference sequence). Trimming removed 9 bases from V and 10 bases from J; junction bases left unmatched: 5. The CDR3 extends over 12 amino acids. CDR3 sequence reads: CATGQVGSPLHF. CDR3 sequence (DNA): TGTGCCACGGGACAGGTCGGGTCACCCCTCCACTTT.